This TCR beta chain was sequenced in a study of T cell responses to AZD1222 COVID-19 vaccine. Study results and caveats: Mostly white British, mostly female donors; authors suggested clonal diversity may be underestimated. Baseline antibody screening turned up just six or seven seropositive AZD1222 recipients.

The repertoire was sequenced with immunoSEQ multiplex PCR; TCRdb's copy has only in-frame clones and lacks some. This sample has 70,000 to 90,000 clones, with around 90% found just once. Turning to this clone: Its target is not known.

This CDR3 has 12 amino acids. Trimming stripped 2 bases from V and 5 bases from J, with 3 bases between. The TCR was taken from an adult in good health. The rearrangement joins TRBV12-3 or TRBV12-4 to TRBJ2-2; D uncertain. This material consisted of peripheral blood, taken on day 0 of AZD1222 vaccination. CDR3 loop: CASSLMTGELFF. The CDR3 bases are TGTGCCAGCAGTTTAATGACCGGGGAGCTGTTTTTT.